Below are 15 T cell receptor beta chains sequenced from a single sample in a study of early T cells in non-severe SARS-CoV-2 infection. From the 5' RACE reads, TCRdb called clonotypes with MiXCR, one entry per CDR3 protein. This table has tens of thousands of distinct CDR3 sequences, approximately 10% appearing once. Sequencing used whole blood, obtained at baseline. The receptors shown here come from an adult who was a healthcare worker with PCR-confirmed SARS-CoV-2 infection or an uninfected control (not recorded which).

The J gene is TRBJ1-3, the V gene TRBV10-3; 8 bases match TRBD1. This CDR3 spans 15 amino acids. Per germline, CDR1 ENHRY and CDR2 SYGVKD. V dropped 5 bases and J dropped 4; count of bases not matched to a gene: 7. The CDR3 DNA follows: TGTGCCATCAGTCCAACCGGGACAGGCGGAAACACCATATATTTT. As protein: CAISPTGTGGNTIYF.

This clonotype turned up a few times. The CDR3 nucleotides read TGTGCCAGCAATGATAACCAAGAGACCCAGTACTTC. Encoded protein: CASNDNQETQYF. V usage is TRBV2 and J usage is TRBJ2-5; D remains ambiguous. There are 12 residues in the CDR3. Germline-derived CDR1 and CDR2 are SNHLY and FYNNEI. Trimming stripped 7 bases from V and 0 bases from J, with 6 bases between. Drawing the rest from reference TRBV2 and TRBJ2-5, the complete variable domain is EPEVTQTPSHQVTQMGQEVILRCVPISNHLYFYWYRQILGQKVEFLVSFYNNEISEKSEIFDDQFSVERPDGSNFTLKIRSTKLEDSAMYFCASNDNQETQYFGPGTRLLVL.

There are many counts of this clonotype. The chain couples TRBV14 to TRBJ1-2; TRBD1 matches 7 bases. This CDR3 is built from 15 residues. With V trimmed by 2 bases and J by 1 base, 4 bases remained unmatched. The germline V gene has CDR1 SGHDN and CDR2 FVKESK. CDR3 residues: CASSQMGQLNYGYTF. The CDR3 bases are TGTGCCAGCAGCCAAATGGGACAGCTTAACTATGGCTACACCTTC.

This clonotype was seen at least ten times. This rearrangement joins TRBV5-1 to TRBJ2-5, with TRBD2 matching over 7 bases. Germline CDR1 reads SGHRS; CDR2 reads YFSETQ. The V and J ends lost 6 bases and 4 bases, in that order; junction bases with no gene match: 0. This CDR3 spans 11 amino acids. This CDR3 is CASTGGETQYF. The CDR3 region has the DNA TGCGCCAGCACGGGGGGAGAGACCCAGTACTTC.

The CDR3 here is CASSSRTVNDYEQYF. The CDR3 nucleotides are TGTGCCAGCAGCTCGCGGACAGTCAACGACTACGAGCAGTACTTC. The genes are TRBV7-9 and TRBJ2-7; TRBD1 is a possible D gene (6 bases). The V end was cut by 4 bases, the J end by 3 bases, with 16 bases between. Germline CDR1 reads SEHNR; CDR2 reads FQNEAQ (reference sequence). This CDR3 contains 15 residues.

This clonotype was seen a few times. The CDR3 loop is CASSLNDGGYTF. In DNA, the CDR3 is TGTGCCAGCAGCTTAAACGATGGAGGCTACACCTTC. V is TRBV7-2 and J is TRBJ1-2; D gene uncertain. Trimming took 2 bases from V and 8 from J, leaving 9 bases between them. The CDR3 is made up of 12 amino acids. Germline CDR1 reads SGHTA; CDR2 reads FQGNSA. The whole variable domain, remainder taken from reference TRBV7-2 and TRBJ1-2, is GAGVSQSPSNKVTEKGKDVELRCDPISGHTALYWYRQSLGQGLEFLIYFQGNSAPDKSGLPSDRFSAERTGGSVSTLTIQRTQQEDSAVYLCASSLNDGGYTFGSGTRLTVV.

This clonotype was observed many times. V gene TRBV5-1 combines with J gene TRBJ2-5; TRBD2 agrees at 10 bases. Germline-derived CDR1 and CDR2 are SGHRS and YFSETQ. The trim removed 2 bases at V and 3 bases at J, leaving 4 bases unmatched. There are 15 residues in the CDR3. The CDR3 sequence: CASSFRLAGEETQYF. CDR3 DNA: TGCGCCAGCAGCTTTCGGCTAGCGGGGGAAGAGACCCAGTACTTC. The full variable domain, with the rest looked up from reference TRBV5-1 and TRBJ2-5, is KAGVTQTPRYLIKTRGQQVTLSCSPISGHRSVSWYQQTPGQGLQFLFEYFSETQRNKGNFPGRFSGRQFSNSRSEMNVSTLELGDSALYLCASSFRLAGEETQYFGPGTRLLVL.

This clonotype turned up a few times. The J gene is TRBJ1-1, the V gene TRBV10-1; tentative D call: TRBD1 (5 bases). Per the germline V gene, CDR1 is WNHNN and CDR2 is SYGVQD (reference sequence). This CDR3 has 15 amino acids. Trimming removed 4 bases from V and 1 base from J, with 13 bases in between. This CDR3 reads CASSGGITGNTEAFF. DNA for the CDR3: TGCGCCAGCAGTGGTGGGATAACAGGGAACACTGAAGCTTTCTTT.

This clonotype turned up a few times. The chain links TRBV20-1 to TRBJ1-1; D gene unclear. Trimming stripped 2 bases from V and 0 bases from J, with 7 bases between. The CDR3 loop spans 13 amino acids. Germline CDR1 and CDR2: DFQATT and SNEGSKA (reference sequence). The CDR3 sequence is CSARRTLNTEAFF. CDR3 nucleotide sequence: TGCAGTGCTAGACGTACACTGAACACTGAAGCTTTCTTT.

Comments on this clonotype: A much larger clonotype is one base distant, so this may be a read error. V gene TRBV7-9 combines with J gene TRBJ1-1; D is undetermined. CDR3 length: 12 amino acids. Germline assignment: CDR1 SEHNR and CDR2 FQNEAQ (reference sequence). The V and J ends lost 4 bases and 8 bases respectively, with 11 bases between them. CDR3 DNA sequence: TGTGCCAGCAGCTCCAGGTCAGGAGAAGCTTTCTTT. It encodes CASSSRSGEAFF.

The V call is TRBV20-1, the J call TRBJ2-7; D unresolved. Trimming removed 2 bases from V and 0 bases from J, with 8 bases in between. The CDR3 contains 13 residues. Germline V gene sequence: CDR1 DFQATT, CDR2 SNEGSKA (reference sequence). Here the CDR3 reads CSARRSSSYEQYF. The CDR3 nucleotides read TGCAGTGCTAGAAGATCCAGCTCCTACGAGCAGTACTTC.

This clonotype was seen ten or more times. The chain joins TRBV12-3 or TRBV12-4 to TRBJ2-2; D possibly corresponds to TRBD1 (7 bases). V was pared by 3 bases and J by 1 base, with 12 bases between. CDR3 length: 16 residues. Here the CDR3 DNA reads TGTGCCAGCAGTTTTCTTCAGGGGGGGAACACCGGGGAGCTGTTTTTT. This encodes CASSFLQGGNTGELFF.

In this sample, this clonotype turned up many times. The V gene is TRBV7-3, the J gene TRBJ2-3, with D possibly matching TRBD2 (6 bases). The V gene's germline CDR1 is SGHTA and CDR2 FQGTGA. The length of the CDR3 is 15 residues. V was cut by 1 base and J by 2 bases, with 10 bases left in between. CDR3 residues: CASSLMSGYTDTQYF. The DNA for the CDR3 is TGTGCCAGCAGCTTAATGAGCGGGTACACAGATACGCAGTATTTT.

This clonotype was seen ten or more times. The gene calls are TRBV18 and TRBJ1-1, with a tentative D call TRBD1 (5 bases). Looked up from germline, CDR1 is KGHSH and CDR2 is LQKENI. Trimming stripped 4 bases from V and 4 bases from J, with 22 bases between. This CDR3 region has 17 residues. The CDR3 is CASSHDQGLQWGTEAFF. The CDR3 coding sequence is TGTGCCAGCTCACACGACCAGGGATTACAATGGGGCACTGAAGCTTTCTTT.

Details on this clonotype: At one of its ends the junction is not consistent with the germline gene, which may arise from a read error. The chain employs TRBV7-9 and TRBJ2-3, with D perhaps matching TRBD1 (6 bases). Germline V CDR1 and CDR2: SEHNR, FQNEAQ (reference sequence). The length of the CDR3 is 9 residues. CDR3 region: CASSLDGQF. CDR3 DNA: TGTGCCAGCAGCTTAGACGGACAGTTT.